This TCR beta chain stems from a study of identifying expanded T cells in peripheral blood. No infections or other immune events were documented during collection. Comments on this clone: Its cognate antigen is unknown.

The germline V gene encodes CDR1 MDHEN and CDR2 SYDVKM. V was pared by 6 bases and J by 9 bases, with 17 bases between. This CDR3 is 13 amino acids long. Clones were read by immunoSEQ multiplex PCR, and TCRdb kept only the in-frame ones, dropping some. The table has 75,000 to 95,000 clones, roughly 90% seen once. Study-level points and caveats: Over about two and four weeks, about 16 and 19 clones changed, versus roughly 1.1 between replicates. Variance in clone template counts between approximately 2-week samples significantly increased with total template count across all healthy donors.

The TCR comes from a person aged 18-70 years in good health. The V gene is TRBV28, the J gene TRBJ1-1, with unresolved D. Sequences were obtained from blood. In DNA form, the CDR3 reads TGTGCCAGCAGAAAATCGAGGGCAGGCCAAGCTTTCTTT. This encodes CASRKSRAGQAFF.